These 10 T cell receptor beta chains were all obtained from the same sample, sequenced in a study of T-cell reconstitution after alpha-beta-depleted transplantation in children. Unique molecular identifiers featured in how the TCRbeta library was prepared. TCRdb recomputed calls from the PCR reads with MiXCR, one row per CDR3 protein. The data contain 450,000 to 600,000 distinct CDR3 sequences, over 10% of them singletons. The input for sequencing was PBMCs, mostly from graft donor cells, taken 360 days after TCRalphabeta/CD19-depleted stem cell transplant. Source of these receptors: a male patient between 5 and 17 years old who had a stem cell transplant for acute myeloid leukemia, so the T cells may come from the graft donor.

V usage is TRBV20-1 and J usage is TRBJ2-3; TRBD2 matches 14 bases. The germline V gene has CDR1 DFQATT and CDR2 SNEGSKA (reference sequence). The CDR3 has 14 residues. Losses at the gene ends were 6 bases for V and 5 bases for J; bases not matched to a gene: 4. The CDR3 coding sequence is TGCAGTGCGACCGGGACTAGCGGGAGAGATACGCAGTATTTT. Translating it yields CSATGTSGRDTQYF.

Many counts were recorded for this clonotype. The CDR3 sequence: CAISVGPGSYNSPLHF. Here the CDR3 DNA reads TGTGCCATCAGCGTCGGGCCCGGCTCCTATAATTCACCCCTCCACTTT. The chain couples TRBV10-3 to TRBJ1-6; D is unclear. Germline assignment: CDR1 ENHRY and CDR2 SYGVKD. CDR3 length: 16 amino acids. Deletions cut 6 bases from V and 0 bases from J, with 12 bases between.

This clonotype was counted many times. This chain links TRBV6-5 with TRBJ2-3; the match to TRBD2 covers 8 bases. Germline lookup yields CDR1 MNHEY and CDR2 SVGAGI. Trimming cost V 6 bases and J 4 bases; bases outside gene matches: 9. The length of the CDR3 is 15 residues. The DNA of the CDR3 is TGTGCCAGCAGGTACATGTCGGGACTAGCAGATACGCAGTATTTT. Its translation: CASRYMSGLADTQYF.

This clonotype was observed a handful of times. V and J are TRBV4-3 and TRBJ2-7; D might be TRBD1 (6 bases). With 4 bases removed from V and 3 bases from J, the gap between germline ends came to 16 bases. CDR3 length equals 15 residues. Germline V CDR1 and CDR2: LGHNA, YSLEER. The CDR3: CASSPRGQRDYEQYF. Written as DNA, the CDR3 is TGCGCCAGCAGCCCCCGCGGACAGCGTGACTACGAGCAGTACTTC.

The genes are TRBV12-3 or TRBV12-4 and TRBJ2-3; the D gene is possibly TRBD2 (6 bases). With 3 bases removed from V and 1 base from J, the gap between germline ends came to 17 bases. This CDR3 contains 17 residues. CDR3 bases: TGTGCCAGCAGTTTTTCTCCCGGGACTTCCGGCACAGATACGCAGTATTTT. This codes for CASSFSPGTSGTDTQYF.

The chain employs TRBV14 and TRBJ2-1; possibly TRBD1 for D (6 bases). Germline assignment: CDR1 SGHDN and CDR2 FVKESK. This CDR3 spans 15 amino acids. V lost 0 bases to trimming and J lost 9 bases, with 15 bases between them. The CDR3 reads CASSQDRGSDAEQFF. CDR3 nucleotides: TGTGCCAGCAGCCAAGATAGGGGGAGTGATGCTGAGCAGTTCTTC.

This sequence joins TRBV7-6 and TRBJ2-7; the match to TRBD2 covers 8 bases. Germline trimming cut 1 base from V and 2 bases from J; bases unmatched to any gene: 13. This CDR3 comprises 18 residues. Per the germline V gene, CDR1 is SGHVS and CDR2 is FNYEAQ. Here the CDR3 reads CASSLGGRKAGAAYEQYF. The CDR3 nucleotides are TGTGCCAGCAGCTTAGGGGGTCGTAAAGCGGGAGCCGCCTACGAGCAGTACTTC.

This clonotype was counted a few times. The chain links TRBV27 to TRBJ2-1; 7 bases map to TRBD2. Germline CDR1 MNHEY, CDR2 SMNVEV (reference sequence). V shed 2 bases and J 4 bases; nucleotides not matched to a gene: 5. CDR3 length: 15 amino acids. This chain's CDR3 is CASSLGTSEYNEQFF. The CDR3 DNA sequence: TGTGCCAGCAGTTTAGGAACTAGCGAGTACAATGAGCAGTTCTTC.

This clonotype was counted only a few times. This chain joins TRBV7-9 and TRBJ2-7, with TRBD2 matching over 7 bases. The germline V gene has CDR1 SEHNR and CDR2 FQNEAQ (reference sequence). V was pared by 6 bases and J by 6 bases, with 8 bases of the junction left unmatched. CDR3 length: 13 residues. The CDR3 loop is CASRRGLVSEQYF. In DNA, the CDR3 is TGTGCCAGCAGAAGAGGACTAGTGAGCGAGCAGTACTTC.

This clonotype was counted between two and nine times. V usage is TRBV7-6 and J usage is TRBJ1-1; D is uncertain. V was trimmed by 2 bases and J by 6 bases, leaving 16 bases between them. CDR1 is SGHVS, CDR2 FNYEAQ, per germline. This CDR3 has 15 residues. The CDR3 sequence is CASSLRVTGMAEAFF. The CDR3 DNA sequence: TGTGCCAGCAGCTTAAGAGTTACGGGCATGGCTGAAGCTTTCTTT.